The TCR beta chain under discussion was sequenced for a study of human T cells and chemical hapten exposure. Study as a whole: The sensitizing agent was 2% DPC, placed on approximately 2 cm by approximately 2 cm of upper inner arm skin. Findings and limits, study-wide: TCRs at a frequency above 1 in 1000 stayed unchanged with DPC sensitization. It should be noted that donors had alopecia, so their immune response may differ from healthy people's.

This clonotype was seen only a few times. Its target is not known. TCRdb independently ran MiXCR on the RACE reads; one entry per CDR3 protein. Among 25,000 to 35,000 distinct CDR3 sequences listed, nearly 6% were seen once. Stated time point: patch test 3, about 24 weeks after DPC sensitization. Noted treatment: therapeutic diphenylcyclopropenone sensitization with weekly scalp DPC. Alopecia patients between 18 and 70 years old and suitable for DPC were used as donors. CDR1 and CDR2 from the germline V gene are DFQATT and SNEGSKA (reference sequence). Trimming took 6 bases from V and 5 from J, leaving 25 bases between them. The length of the CDR3 is 17 residues.

Specimen: whole blood, collected in connection with sensitization to the hapten diphenylcyclopropenone (DPC). The receptor comes from a man aged 25-40 years with alopecia areata. Some clones in this sample may be carry-over from other donors' samples. The chain combines TRBV20-1 with TRBJ2-2; D may be TRBD2 (6 bases). The DNA for the CDR3 is TGCAGTGCCCCCCTCAATTCGGGACTCCTAGGAACCGGGGAGCTGTTTTTT. Protein product: CSAPLNSGLLGTGELFF.